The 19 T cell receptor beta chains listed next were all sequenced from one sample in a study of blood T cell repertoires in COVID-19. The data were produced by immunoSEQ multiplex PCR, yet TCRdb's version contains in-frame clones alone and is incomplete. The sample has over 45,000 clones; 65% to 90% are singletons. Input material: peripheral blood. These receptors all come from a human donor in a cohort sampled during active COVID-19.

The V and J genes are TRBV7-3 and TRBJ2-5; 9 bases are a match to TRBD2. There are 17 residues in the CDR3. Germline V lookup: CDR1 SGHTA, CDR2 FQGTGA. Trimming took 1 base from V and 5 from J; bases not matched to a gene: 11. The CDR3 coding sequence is TGTGCCAGCAGCTTAAGGCCAGCGGGGGGCTTTGGGGAGACCCAGTACTTC. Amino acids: CASSLRPAGGFGETQYF.

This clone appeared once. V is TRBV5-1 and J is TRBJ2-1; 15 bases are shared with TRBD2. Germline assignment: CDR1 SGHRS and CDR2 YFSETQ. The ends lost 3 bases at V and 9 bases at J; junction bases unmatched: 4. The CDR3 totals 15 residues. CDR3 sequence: CASSWTSGRASEQFF. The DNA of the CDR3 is TGCGCCAGCAGCTGGACTAGCGGGAGGGCCAGTGAGCAGTTCTTC.

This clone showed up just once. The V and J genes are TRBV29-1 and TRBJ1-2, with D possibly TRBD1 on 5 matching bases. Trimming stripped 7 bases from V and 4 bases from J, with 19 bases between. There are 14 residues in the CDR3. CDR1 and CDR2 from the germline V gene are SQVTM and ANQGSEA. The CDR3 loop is CSALPTGGIYGYTF. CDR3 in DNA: TGCAGCGCCCTTCCAACGGGGGGTATCTATGGCTACACCTTC.

The CDR3 region is CASSLGSVATDTQYF. CDR3 in DNA: TGCGCCAGCTCCCTCGGTAGCGTAGCCACAGATACGCAGTATTTT. The chain is built from TRBV5-1 and TRBJ2-3, with D maybe TRBD2 (5 bases). V lost 7 bases and J lost 2, with 17 bases in between. The CDR3 loop spans 15 amino acids. Germline CDR1 SGHRS, CDR2 YFSETQ.

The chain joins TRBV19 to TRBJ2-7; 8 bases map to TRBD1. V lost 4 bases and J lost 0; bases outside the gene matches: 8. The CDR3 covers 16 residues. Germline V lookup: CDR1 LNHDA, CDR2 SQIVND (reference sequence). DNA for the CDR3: TGTGCCAGTAGTACTAGACAGGGGATAAACTCCTACGAGCAGTACTTC. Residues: CASSTRQGINSYEQYF.

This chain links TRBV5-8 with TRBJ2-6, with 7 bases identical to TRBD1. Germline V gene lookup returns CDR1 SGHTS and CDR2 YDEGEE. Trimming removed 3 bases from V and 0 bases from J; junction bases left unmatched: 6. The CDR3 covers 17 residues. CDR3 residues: CASSSGTVFSGANVLTF. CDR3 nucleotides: TGTGCCAGCAGCTCGGGGACAGTGTTCTCTGGGGCCAACGTCCTGACTTTC.

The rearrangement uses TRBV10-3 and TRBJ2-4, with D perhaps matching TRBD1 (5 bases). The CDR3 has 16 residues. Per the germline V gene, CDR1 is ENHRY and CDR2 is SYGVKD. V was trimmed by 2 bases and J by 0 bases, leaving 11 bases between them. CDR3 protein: CAISEGAGLAKNIQYF. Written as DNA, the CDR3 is TGTGCCATCAGTGAGGGGGCAGGGCTAGCCAAAAACATTCAGTACTTC.

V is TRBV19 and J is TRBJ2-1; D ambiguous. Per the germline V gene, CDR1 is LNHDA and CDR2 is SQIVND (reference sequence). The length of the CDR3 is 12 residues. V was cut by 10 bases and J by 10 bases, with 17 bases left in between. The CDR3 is CATSSVAREQFF. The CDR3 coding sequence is TGTGCCACCTCCTCTGTCGCGAGGGAGCAGTTCTTC.

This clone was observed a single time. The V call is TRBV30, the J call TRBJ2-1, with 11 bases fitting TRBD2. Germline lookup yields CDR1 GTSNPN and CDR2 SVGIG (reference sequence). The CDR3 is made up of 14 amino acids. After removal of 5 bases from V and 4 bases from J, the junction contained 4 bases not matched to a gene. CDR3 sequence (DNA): TGTGCCTGGTTAGCGGGAGGGGGATACAATGAGCAGTTCTTC. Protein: CAWLAGGGYNEQFF.

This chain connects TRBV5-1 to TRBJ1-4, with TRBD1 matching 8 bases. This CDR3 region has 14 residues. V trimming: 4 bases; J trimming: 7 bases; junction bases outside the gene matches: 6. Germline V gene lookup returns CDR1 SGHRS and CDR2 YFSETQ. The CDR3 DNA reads TGCGCCAGCAGCACTGGACAGGGAGGTGAAAAACTGTTTTTT. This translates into CASSTGQGGEKLFF.

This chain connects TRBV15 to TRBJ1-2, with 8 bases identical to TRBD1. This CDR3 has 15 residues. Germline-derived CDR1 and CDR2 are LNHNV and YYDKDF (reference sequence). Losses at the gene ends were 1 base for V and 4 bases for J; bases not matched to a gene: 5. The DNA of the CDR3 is TGTGCCACCAGCAGAGTTCCAGGGGGCGTCTATGGCTACACCTTC. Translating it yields CATSRVPGGVYGYTF.

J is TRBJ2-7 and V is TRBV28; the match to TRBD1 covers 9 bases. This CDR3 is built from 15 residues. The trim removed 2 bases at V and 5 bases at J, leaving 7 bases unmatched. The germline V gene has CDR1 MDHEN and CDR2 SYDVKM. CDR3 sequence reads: CASSLGGQGSNEQYF. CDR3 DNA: TGTGCCAGCAGTTTAGGTGGACAGGGGAGTAACGAGCAGTACTTC.

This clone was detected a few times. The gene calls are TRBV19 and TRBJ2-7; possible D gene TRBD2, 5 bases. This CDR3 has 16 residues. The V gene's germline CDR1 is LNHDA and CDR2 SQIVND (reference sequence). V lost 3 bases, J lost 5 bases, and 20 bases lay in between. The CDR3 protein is CASSIRVLRGPDEQYF. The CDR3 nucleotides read TGTGCCAGTAGTATTCGGGTCCTACGCGGGCCTGACGAGCAGTACTTC. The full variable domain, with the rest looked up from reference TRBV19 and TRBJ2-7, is DGGITQSPKYLFRKEGQNVTLSCEQNLNHDAMYWYRQDPGQGLRLIYYSQIVNDFQKGDIAEGYSVSREKKESFPLTVTSAQKNPTAFYLCASSIRVLRGPDEQYFGPGTRLTVT.

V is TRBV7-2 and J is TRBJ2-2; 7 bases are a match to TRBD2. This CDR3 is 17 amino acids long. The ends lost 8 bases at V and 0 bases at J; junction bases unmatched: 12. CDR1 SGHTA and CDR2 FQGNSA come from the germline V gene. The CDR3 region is CASDFGPSGSNTGELFF. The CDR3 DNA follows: TGTGCCAGCGACTTTGGGCCTAGCGGATCGAACACCGGGGAGCTGTTTTTT.

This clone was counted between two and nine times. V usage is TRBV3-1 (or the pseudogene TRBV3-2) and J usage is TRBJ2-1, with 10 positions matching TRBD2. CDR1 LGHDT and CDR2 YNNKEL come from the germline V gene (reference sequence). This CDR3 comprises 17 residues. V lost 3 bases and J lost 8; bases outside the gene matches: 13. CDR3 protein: CASSQLSLAGEGHEQFF. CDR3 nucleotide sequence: TGTGCCAGCAGCCAGTTGTCCCTAGCGGGAGAGGGCCATGAGCAGTTCTTC.

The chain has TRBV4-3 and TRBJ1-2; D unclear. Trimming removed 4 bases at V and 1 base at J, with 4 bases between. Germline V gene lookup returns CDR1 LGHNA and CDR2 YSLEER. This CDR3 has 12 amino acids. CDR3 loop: CASSRGNYGYTF. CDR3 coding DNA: TGCGCCAGCAGCCGCGGTAACTATGGCTACACCTTC.

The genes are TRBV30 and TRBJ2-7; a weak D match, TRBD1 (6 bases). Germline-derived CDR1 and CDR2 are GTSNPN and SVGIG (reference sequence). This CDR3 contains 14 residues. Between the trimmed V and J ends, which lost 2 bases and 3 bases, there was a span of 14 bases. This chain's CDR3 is CAWSPGDGGYEQYF. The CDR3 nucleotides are TGTGCCTGGAGTCCAGGGGATGGAGGCTACGAGCAGTACTTC. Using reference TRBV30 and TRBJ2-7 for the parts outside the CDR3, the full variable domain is SQTIHQWPATLVQPVGSPLSLECTVEGTSNPNLYWYRQAAGRGLQLLFYSVGIGQISSEVPQNLSASRPQDRQFILSSKKLLLSDSGFYLCAWSPGDGGYEQYFGPGTRLTVT.

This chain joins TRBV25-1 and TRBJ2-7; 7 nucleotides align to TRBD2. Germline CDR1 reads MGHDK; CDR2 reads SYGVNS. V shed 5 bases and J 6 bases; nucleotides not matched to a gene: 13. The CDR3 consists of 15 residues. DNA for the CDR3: TGTGCCAGCAGTCAACCCCAGGGAGGGGCGCGCGAGCAGTACTTC. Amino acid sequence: CASSQPQGGAREQYF.

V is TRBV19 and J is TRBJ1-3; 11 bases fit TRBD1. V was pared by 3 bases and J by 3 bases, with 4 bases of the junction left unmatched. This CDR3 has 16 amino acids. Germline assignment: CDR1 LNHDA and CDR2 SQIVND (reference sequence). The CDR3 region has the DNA TGTGCCAGTAGTATGCGGACAGGGGGCCTTGGAAACACCATATATTTT. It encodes CASSMRTGGLGNTIYF.